This T cell receptor beta chain was sequenced for a study of cytomegalovirus exposure and HLA in healthy donors. Study-level findings and limits: A later analysis, which compared TCR beta chains of equal frequency, found the HLA-associated ones more clonally expanded. Later genetic work tied a missense DCLRE1C variant to beta-chain V and J trimming. The dataset shows that most TCR sequences were rare, while some public TCRs occurred in many donors.

In the case of this clone: Its antigen remains unidentified.

A multiplex PCR was run with 60 Vbeta primers and 13 Jbeta primers. Produced via immunoSEQ multiplex PCR; TCRdb's table is partial and in-frame only. Among fewer than 150,000 clones listed, 60% to 80% were seen once. The TCR comes from a woman aged 50 to 65 in good health and CMV-seronegative. The sample comprised PBMCs.

For the CDR3, the DNA is TGTGCCATCAGTGGAGGGCCGGCCGGGGAGCTGTTTTTT. This sequence encodes CAISGGPAGELFF. The V and J genes are TRBV10-3 and TRBJ2-2; possible D gene TRBD2, 5 bases. Between the trimmed V and J ends, which lost 4 bases and 6 bases, there was a span of 9 bases. The germline gives CDR1 ENHRY, CDR2 SYGVKD. The CDR3 totals 13 residues.